This record covers a single T cell receptor (beta chain). The repertoire was sequenced with immunoSEQ multiplex PCR; TCRdb's copy has only in-frame clones and lacks some. Among 65,000 to 75,000 clones listed, roughly 85% were seen once. The data originate from a study of OX40 agonist ivuxolimab in advanced cancers. Baseline, cycle 4 day 1, and cycle 7 day 1 were the blood sampling points. This CDR3 has 14 amino acids. Germline V CDR1 and CDR2: SGHVS, FNYEAQ. The rearrangement links TRBV7-6 to TRBJ2-5, with TRBD1 matching 9 bases. The better agreement between TRBJ2-7 and the DNA end casts doubt on the J call. Source: CD4+ or CD8+ T cells sorted from blood, taken in a trial of the OX40 agonist ivuxolimab. The source of this sequence is an adult with an advanced solid tumor such as melanoma, head and neck, liver or kidney cancer. Written as DNA, the CDR3 is TGTGCCAGCAGCTTAGGGACAGGGGCTTCCGAGCAGTACTTC. Translation gives CASSLGTGASEQYF.